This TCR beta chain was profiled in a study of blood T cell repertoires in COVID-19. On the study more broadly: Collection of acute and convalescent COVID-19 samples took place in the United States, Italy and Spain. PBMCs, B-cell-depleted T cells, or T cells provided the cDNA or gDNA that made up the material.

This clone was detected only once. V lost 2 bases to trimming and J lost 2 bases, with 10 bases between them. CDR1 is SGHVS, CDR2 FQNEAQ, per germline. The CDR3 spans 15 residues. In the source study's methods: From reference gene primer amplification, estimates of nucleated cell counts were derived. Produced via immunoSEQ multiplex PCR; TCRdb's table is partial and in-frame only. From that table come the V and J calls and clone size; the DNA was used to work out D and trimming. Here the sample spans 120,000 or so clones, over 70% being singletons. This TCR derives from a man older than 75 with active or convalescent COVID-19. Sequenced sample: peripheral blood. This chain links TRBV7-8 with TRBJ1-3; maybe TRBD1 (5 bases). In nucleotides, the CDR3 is TGTGCCAGCAGCTTATTGCAGGGCCCTGGAAACACCATATATTTT. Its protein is CASSLLQGPGNTIYF.